Detailed here is one T cell receptor (beta chain). These data belong to a study of blood T cell repertoires in COVID-19. TCRdb's table, derived via immunoSEQ multiplex PCR, lists solely in-frame clones and lacks some. The sample yields around 100,000 clones, roughly 81% seen once. Germline V gene data show CDR1 as KGHSH and CDR2 as LQKENI. The CDR3 is 13 amino acids. The V gene lost 3 bases and the J gene lost 3 bases, with 8 bases spanning the gap. Sequenced sample: peripheral blood. The receptor's source is a man older than 75 with COVID-19, enrolled during active disease. The genes are TRBV18 and TRBJ1-2; D gene ambiguous. CDR3 sequence (DNA): TGTGCCAGCTCACCTGAACAGCACTATGGCTACACCTTC. Protein product: CASSPEQHYGYTF.